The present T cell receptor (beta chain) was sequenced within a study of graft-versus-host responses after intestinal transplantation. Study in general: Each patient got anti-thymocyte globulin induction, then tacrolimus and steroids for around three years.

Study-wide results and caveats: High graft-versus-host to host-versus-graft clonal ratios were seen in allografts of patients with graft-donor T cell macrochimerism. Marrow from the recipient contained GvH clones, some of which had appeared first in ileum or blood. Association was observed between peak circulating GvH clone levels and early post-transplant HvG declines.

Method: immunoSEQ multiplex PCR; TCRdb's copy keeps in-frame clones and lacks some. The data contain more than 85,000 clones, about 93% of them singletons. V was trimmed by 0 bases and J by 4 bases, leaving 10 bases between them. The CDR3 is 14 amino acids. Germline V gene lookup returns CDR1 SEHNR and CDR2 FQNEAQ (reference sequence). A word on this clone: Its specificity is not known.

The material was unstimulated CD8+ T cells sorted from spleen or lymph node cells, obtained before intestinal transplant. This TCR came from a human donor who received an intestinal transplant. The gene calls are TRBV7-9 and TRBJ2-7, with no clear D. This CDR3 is CASSLATAEYEQYF. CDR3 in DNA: TGTGCCAGCAGCTTAGCGACGGCGGAATACGAGCAGTACTTC.